This T cell receptor beta chain was obtained from a study of early T cells in non-severe SARS-CoV-2 infection. About the study: With bulk RNA from unsorted whole blood as input, sequencing yielded unpaired chains. Whole-study findings and limits: VDJdb-based matching was biased toward anti-spike CD8 responses and missed private and CD4 specificities.

Unique molecular identifiers were attached to individual cDNA molecules. TCRdb reanalysed the 5' RACE reads using MiXCR and keeps one entry per CDR3 protein. Found here are 45,000 to 65,000 distinct CDR3 sequences, 9% to 9.5% of them singletons; the top ten hold 4.2%. With 0 bases clipped from V and 5 bases from J, the junction kept 5 bases outside the gene matches. Per the germline V gene, CDR1 is DFQATT and CDR2 is SNEGSKA (reference sequence). The CDR3 spans 14 residues. For this clonotype: Its antigen is still unknown.

Sequenced material: whole blood. The sequence derives from an adult who was a healthcare worker with PCR-confirmed SARS-CoV-2 infection or an uninfected control (not recorded which). The chain links TRBV20-1 to TRBJ2-7, with 9 nucleotides matching TRBD2. CDR3: CSARDAGGSNEQYF. CDR3 DNA: TGCAGTGCTAGAGACGCGGGAGGGTCCAACGAGCAGTACTTC.